This TCR beta chain was obtained from a study of blood T cell repertoires in COVID-19. Authors' analysis steps: Reference gene primer amplification gave nucleated cell count estimates. Assay used: immunoSEQ multiplex PCR; TCRdb lists only in-frame clones, some missing. V, J and clone size were drawn from that table, and D and trimming were deduced from the DNA. The repertoire has some 130,000 clones, over 60% of them found once; the top ten carry under 2.5%. Germline trimming cut 2 bases from V and 10 bases from J; bases unmatched to any gene: 17. Germline V gives CDR1 LGHNA, CDR2 YSLEER. This CDR3 spans 16 amino acids.

Sequenced material: peripheral blood. This TCR derives from a woman in her 70s with acute or convalescent COVID-19. The chain uses TRBV4-3 and TRBJ2-7; TRBD1 matches at 7 bases. CDR3: CASSQRTGQTSTPQYF. The CDR3 DNA follows: TGCGCCAGCAGCCAAAGGACAGGCCAAACCAGCACTCCTCAGTACTTC.